The rows below give T cell receptor beta chains drawn from one sample of a study of regulatory T cells in long-lasting Graves disease. MiXCR, run by TCRdb on the multiplex PCR reads, gives a single entry per CDR3 protein. The table shows 300,000 to 400,000 distinct CDR3 sequences, with about 18% occurring only once. The sample was peripheral blood mononuclear cells (PBMCs), taken when the disease was refractory, from a patient treated with antithyroid drugs. These receptors all stem from a female donor with Graves disease. The CDR3 runs from the conserved cysteine through the conserved F or W. The D gene is left open where the match is weak. Not all rows give a size; the values are once, few, many and, for expanded clones, a class.

J	size	V	D	CDR3	DNA
TRBJ2-2	many	TRBV11-2	TRBD1	CASSGYRGPNTGELFF	TGTGCCAGCAGCGGTTACAGGGGCCCGAACACCGGGGAGCTGTTTTTT
TRBJ1-6	NA	TRBV6-1	NA	CASTYREGGFGNSPLHF	TGTGCCAGCACCTACCGGGAGGGAGGTTTTGGTAATTCACCCCTCCACTTT
TRBJ2-2	NA	TRBV5-1	NA	CASSLAPGQLFF	TGCGCCAGCAGCTTGGCTCCGGGACAGCTGTTTTTT
TRBJ2-7	NA	TRBV5-1	TRBD2	CASSSGRGVGEQYF	TGCGCCAGCAGCTCCGGGAGGGGAGTGGGAGAGCAGTACTTC
TRBJ1-3	NA	TRBV7-2	NA	CASSLGSSQFANTICF	TGTGCCAGCAGCTTAGGATCTAGCCAGTTCGCGAACACCATATGTTTT
TRBJ2-7	NA	TRBV5-6	TRBD1	CASSLVVPGGYEQYF	TGTGCCAGCAGCTTGGTGGTTCCAGGGGGCTACGAGCAGTACTTC
TRBJ1-3	NA	TRBV30	NA	CAWSLRPTGNTIYF	TGTGCCTGGAGTCTGCGCCCGACTGGAAACACCATATATTTT
TRBJ1-3	few	TRBV20-1	NA	CSARVSTAGNTIYF	TGCAGTGCCAGGGTTTCCACCGCTGGAAACACCATATATTTT
TRBJ2-5	many	TRBV13	NA	CASSQRQKQETQYF	TGTGCCAGCAGCCAAAGACAGAAACAAGAGACCCAGTACTTC
TRBJ2-1	few	TRBV5-5	NA	CASTLRGNLGNEQFF	TGTGCCAGCACCCTAAGGGGGAACTTAGGAAATGAGCAGTTCTTC
TRBJ2-1	NA	TRBV20-1	NA	CSAKGRGGTTYNEQFF	TGCAGTGCTAAGGGGCGTGGCGGAACCACCTACAATGAGCAGTTCTTC
TRBJ2-3	NA	TRBV7-9	TRBD2	CASSDRLAGTRTDTQYF	TGTGCCAGCAGCGACAGACTAGCGGGGACACGCACAGATACGCAGTATTTT
TRBJ2-2	few	TRBV5-6	NA	CASSLRAGTGELFF	TGTGCCAGCAGCTTGAGGGCAGGCACCGGGGAGCTGTTTTTT
TRBJ1-4	many	TRBV27	NA	CASSFRPLDEKLFF	TGTGCCAGCAGTTTCCGGCCTCTAGATGAAAAACTGTTTTTT
TRBJ1-2	NA	TRBV10-2	NA	CASSHEANYGYTF	TGCGCCAGCAGTCATGAAGCTAACTATGGCTACACCTTC
TRBJ1-5	many	TRBV20-1	NA	CSAREPGTRDQPQHF	TGCAGTGCTAGAGAGCCCGGGACACGGGATCAGCCCCAGCATTTT
TRBJ1-1	many	TRBV28	TRBD1	CASSRGTNTEAFF	TGTGCCAGCAGCAGGGGGACGAACACTGAAGCTTTCTTT
TRBJ1-2	NA	TRBV19	NA	CASSQTIGRGYGYTF	TGTGCCAGTAGCCAAACGATAGGACGAGGCTATGGCTACACCTTC
TRBJ2-3	NA	TRBV19	NA	CASSTITDTQYF	TGTGCCAGTAGTACCATTACAGATACGCAGTATTTT
TRBJ1-2	few	TRBV28	NA	CASSFDRWSGYTF	TGTGCCAGCAGTTTTGATAGGTGGAGTGGCTACACCTTC
TRBJ2-5	NA	TRBV14	TRBD2	CASSQDSVLAGGAVETQYF	TGTGCCAGCAGCCAAGATTCCGTACTAGCGGGAGGCGCGGTAGAGACCCAGTACTTC
TRBJ1-5	many	TRBV7-3	NA	CASSPSAGALSSNQPQHF	TGTGCCAGCAGCCCTAGCGCGGGCGCATTGAGTAGCAATCAGCCCCAGCATTTT
TRBJ1-2	many	TRBV10-3	TRBD1	CAIRVAGGYGYTF	TGTGCCATCAGAGTCGCAGGGGGCTATGGCTACACCTTC
TRBJ1-6	NA	TRBV11-2	TRBD1	CASSTDRDPSSPLHF	TGTGCCAGCAGCACCGACAGGGATCCCAGTTCACCCCTCCACTTT
TRBJ2-7	NA	TRBV20-1	NA	CSARDLTVYEQYF	TGCAGTGCGAGGGACCTGACGGTCTACGAGCAGTACTTC
TRBJ1-4	many	TRBV2	NA	CASSGAGPFEKLFF	TGTGCCAGCAGTGGGGCAGGGCCCTTCGAAAAACTGTTTTTT
TRBJ1-1	many	TRBV18	NA	CASSSQGWNTEAFF	TGTGCCAGCTCATCACAGGGTTGGAACACTGAAGCTTTCTTT
TRBJ2-7	few	TRBV7-2	NA	CASSRQQSYEQYF	TGTGCCAGCAGCCGACAACAGTCATACGAGCAGTACTTC
TRBJ1-6	NA	TRBV11-2	TRBD1	CASRSGGWGYNSPLHF	TGTGCCAGCAGATCAGGGGGGTGGGGGTATAATTCACCCCTCCACTTT
TRBJ1-1	NA	TRBV18	NA	CASSPPSRSLNTEAFF	TGTGCCAGCTCACCACCCTCCAGGAGCTTGAACACTGAAGCTTTCTTT
TRBJ2-7	many	TRBV7-2	TRBD1	CASSLGPGGGYEQYF	TGTGCCAGCAGCTTAGGCCCAGGGGGCGGGTACGAGCAGTACTTC
TRBJ2-6	NA	TRBV4-1	NA	CASSQGAGSSGANVLTF	TGCGCCAGCAGCCAAGGGGCAGGCAGCTCTGGGGCCAACGTCCTGACTTTC
TRBJ1-1	many	TRBV6-1	NA	CASLDRFDAEAFF	TGTGCCAGCCTTGACAGGTTTGACGCTGAAGCTTTCTTT
TRBJ2-5	few	TRBV6-1	TRBD1	CASKDRGRGETQYF	TGTGCCAGCAAAGACAGGGGGCGCGGGGAGACCCAGTACTTC
TRBJ1-1	many	TRBV7-8	NA	CASSLGQTTMNTEAFF	TGTGCCAGCAGCTTAGGGCAGACCACAATGAACACTGAAGCTTTCTTT
TRBJ2-5	many	TRBV20-1	NA	CSARAAREASPETQYF	TGCAGTGCTAGAGCCGCCCGGGAAGCATCACCAGAGACCCAGTACTTC
TRBJ1-1	NA	TRBV19	NA	CASSIGQGTFF	TGTGCCAGTAGTATTGGGCAGGGGACTTTCTTT
TRBJ1-2	many	TRBV19	NA	CASSMKTDYGYTF	TGTGCCAGTAGTATGAAAACAGACTATGGCTACACCTTC
TRBJ2-7	many	TRBV12-3/TRBV12-4	NA	CASSPDPYFSYEQYF	TGTGCCAGCAGTCCCGACCCTTATTTCTCCTACGAGCAGTACTTC
TRBJ2-7	many	TRBV20-1	TRBD2	CSARPTFLAGHTYEQYF	TGCAGTGCTAGACCCACCTTTCTAGCGGGCCACACCTACGAGCAGTACTTC
TRBJ2-7	few	TRBV11-2	TRBD2	CASSLGTSGSSYEQYF	TGTGCCAGCAGCTTAGGTACTAGCGGGAGCTCCTACGAGCAGTACTTC
TRBJ2-7	many	TRBV28	NA	CASSLRIWDFSYEQYF	TGTGCCAGCAGTTTACGGATCTGGGACTTCTCCTACGAGCAGTACTTC
TRBJ2-1	NA	TRBV7-2	NA	CASSLARNEQFF	TGTGCCAGCAGCTTAGCCCGTAATGAGCAGTTCTTC
TRBJ2-1	many	TRBV2	NA	CASSEGTPPWFF	TGTGCCAGCAGTGAAGGGACTCCCCCTTGGTTCTTC
TRBJ1-1	NA	TRBV20-1	TRBD1	CSARQGGGVDTEAFF	TGCAGTGCTAGGCAGGGGGGAGGTGTGGACACTGAAGCTTTCTTT
TRBJ2-6	NA	TRBV5-1	NA	CASSFIPPGRNSGANVLTF	TGCGCCAGCAGCTTCATCCCCCCGGGACGTAACTCTGGGGCCAACGTCCTGACTTTC
TRBJ2-4	NA	TRBV30	NA	CAWSPKDSAKNIQYF	TGTGCCTGGAGTCCTAAAGACAGCGCCAAAAACATTCAGTACTTC
TRBJ2-7	few	TRBV11-3	NA	CASSLAGHIRAPYEQYF	TGTGCCAGCAGCTTAGCGGGACATATTAGGGCCCCCTACGAGCAGTACTTC
TRBJ1-1	few	TRBV5-1	NA	CASSFYRGAGTEAFF	TGCGCCAGCAGCTTCTACAGAGGGGCTGGGACTGAAGCTTTCTTT
TRBJ1-5	few	TRBV6-5	NA	CASSYAWGDQPQHF	TGTGCCAGCAGTTACGCCTGGGGGGATCAGCCCCAGCATTTT
TRBJ1-6	NA	TRBV5-6	TRBD1	CASSLRQGVYNSPLHF	TGTGCCAGCTCCCTACGCCAGGGGGTCTATAATTCACCCCTCCACTTT